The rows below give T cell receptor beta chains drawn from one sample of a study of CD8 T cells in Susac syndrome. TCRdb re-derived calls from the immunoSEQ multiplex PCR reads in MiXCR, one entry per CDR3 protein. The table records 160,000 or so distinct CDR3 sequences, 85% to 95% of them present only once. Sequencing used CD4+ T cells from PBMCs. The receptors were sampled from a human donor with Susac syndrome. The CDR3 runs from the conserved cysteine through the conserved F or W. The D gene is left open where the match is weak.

DNA: TGTGCCAGCAGCTTCCGCCTCTATGGCTACACCTTC
CDR3: CASSFRLYGYTF
V: TRBV5-6
J: TRBJ1-2
D: NA

DNA: TGCAGTGCTAGAGATCACAGCGGGGGGGCCTACGAGCAGTACTTC
CDR3: CSARDHSGGAYEQYF
V: TRBV20-1
J: TRBJ2-7
D: TRBD2

DNA: TGTGCCAGCGGGGGGGACTACGAGCAGTACTTC
CDR3: CASGGDYEQYF
V: TRBV12-3/TRBV12-4
J: TRBJ2-7
D: TRBD2

DNA: TGTGCCAGCAGCTCCTCGGCCATGAACACTGCAGCTTTCTTT
CDR3: CASSSSAMNTAAFF
V: TRBV11-2
J: TRBJ1-1
D: NA

DNA: TGCAGCGTTGACGGTACAGGGTTTCATGGCTACACCTTC
CDR3: CSVDGTGFHGYTF
V: TRBV29-1
J: TRBJ1-2
D: NA

DNA: TGTGCCAGCAGCCTGGGGACTAGCGGGGGCGCTCAGGCAGATACGCAGTATTTT
CDR3: CASSLGTSGGAQADTQYF
V: TRBV4-2
J: TRBJ2-3
D: TRBD2

DNA: TGTGCCAGCAGCTTTGATAGTAACTGGCGGGGGCACAATGAGCAGTTCTTC
CDR3: CASSFDSNWRGHNEQFF
V: TRBV12-1
J: TRBJ2-1
D: NA

DNA: TGTGCCAGCGGCCGCAGGGATCAGCCCCAGCATTTT
CDR3: CASGRRDQPQHF
V: TRBV6-5
J: TRBJ1-5
D: NA

DNA: TGTGCCAGCAGCCCCCCTACCAACTACTACGAGCAGTACTTC
CDR3: CASSPPTNYYEQYF
V: TRBV12-3/TRBV12-4
J: TRBJ2-7
D: NA

DNA: TGCGCCAGCAGCTTGGAGGGGACACCCGCTAACTATGGCTACACCTTC
CDR3: CASSLEGTPANYGYTF
V: TRBV5-1
J: TRBJ1-2
D: NA

DNA: TGTGCCACCAGCAGGACTAGCGGCTACAATGAGCAGTTCTTC
CDR3: CATSRTSGYNEQFF
V: TRBV15
J: TRBJ2-1
D: TRBD2

DNA: TGTGCCAGCAGCTCCGGGGGAAAACGGGAAGGCTACACCTTC
CDR3: CASSSGGKREGYTF
V: TRBV27
J: TRBJ1-2
D: NA

DNA: TGTGCCAGCAGCCGGGACAGGGGCCGGGGCGGGGAGCTGTTTTTT
CDR3: CASSRDRGRGGELFF
V: TRBV7-2
J: TRBJ2-2
D: TRBD1

DNA: TGCAGTGCAAAAGCGCCCAGCACAGATACGCAGTATTTT
CDR3: CSAKAPSTDTQYF
V: TRBV20-1
J: TRBJ2-3
D: NA

DNA: TGTGCCTGGACGGCGGGGGCCAGCACAGATACGCAGTATTTT
CDR3: CAWTAGASTDTQYF
V: TRBV30
J: TRBJ2-3
D: NA

DNA: TGTGCCACCAGTGGACGGGGGTCTGAGCAGTTCTTC
CDR3: CATSGRGSEQFF
V: TRBV24-1
J: TRBJ2-1
D: NA

DNA: TGTGCCAGCAGCCGTGGACAAGAAGCTTTCTTT
CDR3: CASSRGQEAFF
V: TRBV5-4
J: TRBJ1-1
D: NA

DNA: TGTGCCAGCAGTTTGGGAGGGGATAATTCACCCCTCCACTTT
CDR3: CASSLGGDNSPLHF
V: TRBV27
J: TRBJ1-6
D: NA